The 24 T cell receptor beta chains below all came from one sample that was sequenced in a study of low-dose radiotherapy and immunotherapy resistance in tumors. First-strand cDNA used TRAV- and TRBV-specific primers, covering alpha and beta chains. Amplification of TCRs used a constant-region primer and V-primer adapter for roughly 22 PCR cycles. MiXCR, run by TCRdb on the reads, gives a single entry per CDR3 protein. The sample includes roughly 100,000 distinct CDR3 sequences, around 21% of them seen just once. This sample's time point: after trial treatment. Treatment defined: LDRT plus nivolumab, ipilimumab, low-dose cyclophosphamide and aspirin (RACIN trial). The sequences come from PBMCs, collected after low-dose radiotherapy plus immunotherapy. These receptors originate from a male donor with prostate cancer.

In this sample, this clonotype turned up a few times. V usage is TRBV12-5 and J usage is TRBJ2-3; D not resolved. Trimming pared 5 bases from V and 0 bases from J, leaving 12 bases between. The germline V gene has CDR1 LGHNT and CDR2 FRNRAP. CDR3 length: 15 amino acids. The CDR3 nucleotides are TGTGCTAGTGGTATTAGTCCTCTGAGCACAGATACGCAGTATTTT. Amino acid sequence: CASGISPLSTDTQYF.

This clonotype was counted a few times. This chain connects TRBV7-9 to TRBJ2-3; D not certain. Per germline, CDR1 SEHNR and CDR2 FQNEAQ (reference sequence). V was pared by 2 bases and J by 4 bases, with 4 bases between. The CDR3 extends over 12 amino acids. The CDR3 region is CASSLMSDTQYF. The CDR3 nucleotides read TGTGCCAGCAGCTTAATGTCAGATACGCAGTATTTT. Filled out from reference TRBV7-9 and TRBJ2-3, the complete variable domain reads DTGVSQNPRHKITKRGQNVTFRCDPISEHNRLYWYRQTLGQGPEFLTYFQNEAQLEKSRLLSDRFSAERPKGSFSTLEIQRTEQGDSAMYLCASSLMSDTQYFGPGTRLTVL.

This clonotype was counted many times. The chain couples TRBV20-1 to TRBJ1-2; D possibly corresponds to TRBD1 (6 bases). The germline gives CDR1 DFQATT, CDR2 SNEGSKA (reference sequence). V shed 6 bases and J shed 4 bases, with 18 bases lying between them. The CDR3 length is 14 residues. The CDR3 DNA is TGCAGTGCCCCGCCGGGGGGCCTCGGCTATGGCTACACCTTC. It is translated as CSAPPGGLGYGYTF.

This clonotype showed up many times. This chain joins TRBV10-3 and TRBJ1-1; TRBD1 matches 7 bases. There are 15 residues in the CDR3. Per germline, CDR1 ENHRY and CDR2 SYGVKD. V was clipped by 6 bases and J by 0 bases; unmatched bases: 7. The DNA of the CDR3 is TGTGCCATCAGCATGACAGGGTTCATGAACACTGAAGCTTTCTTT. As protein: CAISMTGFMNTEAFF.

The chain has TRBV5-1 and TRBJ2-6; D call uncertain. CDR1 and CDR2 (germline): SGHRS, YFSETQ. Trimming cost V 5 bases and J 0 bases, with 9 bases left between them. CDR3 length: 15 amino acids. For the CDR3, the DNA is TGCGCCAGCAGACCCACCTACTCTGGGGCCAACGTCCTGACTTTC. This translates into CASRPTYSGANVLTF.

Many counts were recorded for this clonotype. This chain joins TRBV5-1 and TRBJ2-7; D is uncertain. V lost 0 bases to trimming and J lost 5 bases, with 9 bases between them. This CDR3 spans 13 amino acids. Germline loops: CDR1 SGHRS, CDR2 YFSETQ. CDR3 nucleotides: TGCGCCAGCAGCTTGGGTCTAGATAACGAGCAGTACTTC. Protein sequence: CASSLGLDNEQYF.

V gene TRBV14 combines with J gene TRBJ2-1, with D possibly being TRBD2 (5 bases). The CDR3 contains 18 residues. Between the trimmed V and J ends, which lost 1 base and 0 bases, there was a span of 16 bases. Germline CDR1 reads SGHDN; CDR2 reads FVKESK. DNA of the CDR3: TGTGCCAGCAGCCAAGCCCATCTAGCCGCGAGCTCCTACAATGAGCAGTTCTTC. Translating it yields CASSQAHLAASSYNEQFF.

This clonotype was detected ten times or more. CDR3: CASRGTGTHEQYF. The CDR3 DNA follows: TGTGCCAGCAGGGGGACAGGGACCCACGAGCAGTACTTC. The chain combines TRBV28 with TRBJ2-7; 9 positions agree with TRBD1. CDR1 is MDHEN, CDR2 SYDVKM, per germline. CDR3 size: 13 residues. With V trimmed by 6 bases and J by 5 bases, 5 bases remained unmatched.

This clonotype was seen at least ten times. This sequence joins TRBV18 and TRBJ2-3; TRBD2 agrees at 7 bases. Germline V gene lookup returns CDR1 KGHSH and CDR2 LQKENI. The V gene end was trimmed by 1 base and the J gene end by 2 bases; junction bases not matched to a gene: 9. This CDR3 is 17 amino acids long. Here the CDR3 reads CASSPRAGGGVTDTQYF. The DNA for the CDR3 is TGTGCCAGCTCACCACGGGCCGGCGGGGGAGTCACAGATACGCAGTATTTT.

This clonotype has a count of ten or more. The chain has TRBV5-6 and TRBJ2-7; D gene unclear. The CDR3 totals 13 residues. V was shortened by 2 bases and J by 1 base, with 7 bases between the two germline ends. Germline V lookup: CDR1 SGHDT, CDR2 YYEEEE. CDR3 nucleotides: TGTGCCAGCAGCTTAGGTAGATCCTACGAGCAGTACTTC. Its translation: CASSLGRSYEQYF.

This clonotype was observed a single time. A far larger clone differs by one base, so this is likely a read error. The genes are TRBV6-1 and TRBJ2-7; no clear D gene. The CDR3 covers 10 residues. Germline V gene lookup returns CDR1 MNHNS and CDR2 SASEGT. Between the trimmed V and J ends, which lost 9 bases and 7 bases, there was a span of 10 bases. The CDR3 sequence: CARGYNEQYF. As DNA, the CDR3 is TGTGCCAGAGGCTACAATGAGCAGTACTTC.

There are many counts of this clonotype. This chain joins TRBV7-6 and TRBJ2-3, with D perhaps matching TRBD2 (5 bases). CDR1 and CDR2 from the germline V gene are SGHVS and FNYEAQ. The CDR3 runs to 15 residues. V shed 5 bases and J shed 4 bases, with 16 bases lying between them. The CDR3 DNA reads as TGTGCCAGCAGCCAACTAGGAGGTCGTGCAGATACGCAGTATTTT. As protein: CASSQLGGRADTQYF.

In its sample, this clonotype was seen many times. The chain carries TRBV2 and TRBJ2-1; 10 bases agree with TRBD1. The V segment lost 4 bases and the J segment 8 bases; nucleotides outside the gene matches: 5. The germline V gene encodes CDR1 SNHLY and CDR2 FYNNEI. CDR3 size: 14 residues. CDR3 in DNA: TGTGCCAGCAGTGCCCGGACAGGGGGATATGAGCAGTTCTTC. Amino acids: CASSARTGGYEQFF.

CDR3 bases: TGTGCCAGCAGCCCTAACTACGCTAACTATGGCTACACCTTC. Translated, it gives CASSPNYANYGYTF. This chain joins TRBV12-3 or TRBV12-4 and TRBJ1-2, with no clear D. V was clipped by 6 bases and J by 0 bases, with 11 bases between them. The CDR3 totals 14 residues.

The V call is TRBV2, the J call TRBJ2-2, with D perhaps TRBD1 or TRBD2 (5 bases each). CDR3 length: 15 residues. V was shortened by 8 bases and J by 0 bases, with 13 bases between the two germline ends. Germline V gene sequence: CDR1 SNHLY, CDR2 FYNNEI. Here the CDR3 DNA reads TGTGCCAGCGAGAGGGGCCCCACGAACACCGGGGAGCTGTTTTTT. Its protein is CASERGPTNTGELFF.

This clonotype was seen many times. V usage is TRBV4-2 and J usage is TRBJ2-1, with D possibly TRBD2 on 6 matching bases. This CDR3 comprises 13 residues. Trimming stripped 1 base from V and 10 bases from J, with 11 bases between. CDR1 and CDR2 from the germline V gene are LGHNA and YNFKEQ. The CDR3 spells CASSQGGNGEQFF. CDR3 DNA: TGTGCCAGCAGCCAAGGCGGGAACGGCGAGCAGTTCTTC.

As to this clonotype: A read error may account for a junction end that differs from germline. The rearrangement uses TRBV19 and TRBJ2-1; tentatively, D is TRBD1 or TRBD2 (5 bases each). Germline V gene sequence: CDR1 LNHDA, CDR2 SQIVND (reference sequence). This CDR3 region has 14 residues. The CDR3 bases are TGTGCCAGTACCGGGGACCGCCCAGACAATGAGCAGATCTTC. Translating it yields CASTGDRPDNEQIF.

This clonotype was counted ten times or more. J is TRBJ2-7 and V is TRBV20-1; D uncertain. With 3 bases removed from V and 0 bases from J, the gap between germline ends came to 18 bases. The germline V gene has CDR1 DFQATT and CDR2 SNEGSKA (reference sequence). CDR3 size: 16 residues. CDR3 protein: CSASSLALTFSYEQYF. The CDR3, as DNA: TGCAGTGCTAGTTCACTGGCTCTGACCTTCTCCTACGAGCAGTACTTC.

This clonotype was recorded at least ten times. This sequence may be a read error, since a much larger clone differs from it by one base. The rearrangement links TRBV6-1 to TRBJ1-4; D possibly corresponds to TRBD1 (5 bases). The CDR3 extends over 13 amino acids. V lost 5 bases and J 13 bases, leaving 17 bases between the germline ends. CDR1 and CDR2 from the germline V gene are MNHNS and SASEGT. Written as DNA, the CDR3 is TGTGCCAGCAGTACCATCAGCCAGGGAGGACTGTTTTTT. This codes for CASSTISQGGLFF.

This clonotype came up many times. This CDR3 is CASSLNRGEETQYF. As DNA, the CDR3 is TGTGCCAGCAGCCTTAACAGGGGGGAAGAGACCCAGTACTTC. The V call is TRBV11-3, the J call TRBJ2-5, with TRBD1 matching 8 bases. CDR1 is SGHNT, CDR2 YENEEA, per germline. This CDR3 is built from 14 residues. The V segment lost 5 bases and the J segment 3 bases; nucleotides outside the gene matches: 5.

This clonotype has a count of ten or more. This chain uses TRBV19 with TRBJ2-7, with 9 bases lining up with TRBD1. Germline-derived CDR1 and CDR2 are LNHDA and SQIVND (reference sequence). The CDR3 extends over 15 amino acids. The junction had 6 bases not matched to a gene; V was cut back by 5 bases and J by 1 base. This CDR3 reads CASSPGTGRSYEQYF. The DNA of the CDR3 is TGTGCCAGTAGTCCCGGGACAGGGAGATCCTACGAGCAGTACTTC.

This clonotype was seen repeatedly, ten times or more. The chain is built from TRBV5-1 and TRBJ2-1; D might be TRBD2 (6 bases). CDR1 is SGHRS, CDR2 YFSETQ, per germline. The germline V and J ends were trimmed by 4 bases and 0 bases, with 20 bases remaining between them. This CDR3 spans 18 amino acids. The CDR3: CASSRSGTRRTSYNEQFF. Written as DNA, the CDR3 is TGCGCCAGCAGCCGATCCGGGACTCGCCGTACCTCCTACAATGAGCAGTTCTTC. Using reference TRBV5-1 and TRBJ2-1 for the parts outside the CDR3, the full variable domain is KAGVTQTPRYLIKTRGQQVTLSCSPISGHRSVSWYQQTPGQGLQFLFEYFSETQRNKGNFPGRFSGRQFSNSRSEMNVSTLELGDSALYLCASSRSGTRRTSYNEQFFGPGTRLTVL.

The rearrangement uses TRBV4-2 and TRBJ2-6, with TRBD1 as a possible D gene (6 bases). CDR3 length equals 16 residues. Trimming cost V 3 bases and J 0 bases, with 9 bases left between them. The V gene's germline CDR1 is LGHNA and CDR2 YNFKEQ. CDR3 region: CASSQEQGSGANVLTF. Written as DNA, the CDR3 is TGTGCCAGCAGCCAGGAACAGGGCTCTGGGGCCAACGTCCTGACTTTC.

The chain's CDR3 is CASERGAEGTGELFF. The CDR3 DNA is TGTGCCAGCGAAAGGGGGGCTGAGGGCACCGGGGAGCTGTTTTTT. The J gene is TRBJ2-2, the V gene TRBV6-2 or TRBV6-3; D might be TRBD1 or TRBD2, each matching 6 bases. The CDR3 contains 15 residues. Germline assignment: CDR1 MNHEY and CDR2 SVGEGT. Trimming removed 8 bases at V and 4 bases at J, with 17 bases between.